This T cell receptor (beta chain) comes out of a study of blood T cell repertoires in COVID-19. The germline CDR1 and CDR2 sequences are LGHNA and YSLEER. This CDR3 comprises 16 residues. V shed 1 base, J shed 4 bases, and the junction held 2 bases outside the gene matches. In the authors' methods: Using reference gene primer amplification, nucleated cell counts were estimated. TCRdb's table, derived via immunoSEQ multiplex PCR, lists solely in-frame clones and lacks some. Clone size and the V and J calls come from that table; the DNA yielded D and trimming. The table has some 170,000 clones, roughly 86% seen once.

This receptor was taken from a woman aged 45 to 65 with acute or convalescent COVID-19. The J gene is TRBJ2-1, the V gene TRBV4-3; the match to TRBD2 covers 12 bases. The sample comprised peripheral blood. CDR3 protein: CASSQATSGSYNEQFF. DNA of the CDR3: TGCGCCAGCAGCCAAGCGACTAGCGGGAGTTACAATGAGCAGTTCTTC.